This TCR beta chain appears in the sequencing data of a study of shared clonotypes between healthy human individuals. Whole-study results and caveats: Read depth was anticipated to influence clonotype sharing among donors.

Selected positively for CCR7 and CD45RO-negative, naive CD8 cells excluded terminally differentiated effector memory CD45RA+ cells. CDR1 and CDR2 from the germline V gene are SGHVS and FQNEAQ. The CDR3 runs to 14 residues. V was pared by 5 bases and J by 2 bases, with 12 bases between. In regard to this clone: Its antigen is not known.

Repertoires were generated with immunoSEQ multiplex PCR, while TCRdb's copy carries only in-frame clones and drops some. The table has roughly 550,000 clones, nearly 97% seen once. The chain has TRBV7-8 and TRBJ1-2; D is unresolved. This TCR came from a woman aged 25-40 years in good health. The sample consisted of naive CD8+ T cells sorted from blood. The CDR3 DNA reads TGTGCCAGCAGCCGCGGCAACCTGAACTATGGCTACACCTTC. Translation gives CASSRGNLNYGYTF.